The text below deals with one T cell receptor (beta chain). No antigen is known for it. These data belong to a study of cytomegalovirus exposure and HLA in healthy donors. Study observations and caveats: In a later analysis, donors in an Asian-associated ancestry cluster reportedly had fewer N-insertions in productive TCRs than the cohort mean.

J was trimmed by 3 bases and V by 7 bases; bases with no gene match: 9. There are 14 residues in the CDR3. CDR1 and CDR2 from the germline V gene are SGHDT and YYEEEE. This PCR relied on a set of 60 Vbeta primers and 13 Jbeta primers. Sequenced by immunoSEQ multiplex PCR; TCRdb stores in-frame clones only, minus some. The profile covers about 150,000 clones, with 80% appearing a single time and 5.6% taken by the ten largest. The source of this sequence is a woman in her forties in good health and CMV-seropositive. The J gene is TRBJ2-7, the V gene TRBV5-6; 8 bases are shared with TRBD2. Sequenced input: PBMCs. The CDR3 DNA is TGTGCCAGCCGCCCAAGGACTAGCCTCTACGAGCAGTACTTC. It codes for CASRPRTSLYEQYF.